Below are 13 T cell receptor beta chains sequenced from a single sample in a study of OX40 agonist ivuxolimab in advanced cancers. Repertoires were generated with immunoSEQ multiplex PCR, while TCRdb's copy carries only in-frame clones and drops some. The sample consists of 90,000 to 120,000 clones, under 95% of them appearing once. The sample here was CD4+ or CD8+ T cells sorted from blood, taken in a trial of the OX40 agonist ivuxolimab. The source is an adult with an advanced solid tumor such as melanoma, head and neck, liver or kidney cancer.

The chain recombines TRBV11-2 with TRBJ2-7, with 9 bases fitting TRBD2. This CDR3 is built from 15 residues. V lost 3 bases to trimming and J lost 1 base; unmatched junction nucleotides: 4. Germline V lookup: CDR1 SGHAT, CDR2 FQNNGV. Here the CDR3 reads CASSFYAGGSYEQYF. CDR3 bases: TGTGCCAGCAGCTTCTACGCGGGGGGGTCCTACGAGCAGTACTTC. The whole variable domain, filled in from reference TRBV11-2 and TRBJ2-7, reads EAGVAQSPRYKIIEKRQSVAFWCNPISGHATLYWYQQILGQGPKLLIQFQNNGVVDDSQLPKDRFSAERLKGVDSTLKIQPAKLEDSAVYLCASSFYAGGSYEQYFGPGTRLTVT.

This clone was observed once. This chain connects TRBV2 to TRBJ2-7; 10 bases are shared with TRBD2. V lost 2 bases to trimming and J lost 5 bases; unmatched junction nucleotides: 6. Looked up from germline, CDR1 is SNHLY and CDR2 is FYNNEI. This CDR3 has 15 residues. This chain's CDR3 is CASSELAGVINEQYF. The DNA of the CDR3 is TGTGCCAGCAGTGAACTAGCGGGAGTCATCAACGAGCAGTACTTC. The variable domain in full, completed from reference TRBV2 and TRBJ2-7, reads EPEVTQTPSHQVTQMGQEVILRCVPISNHLYFYWYRQILGQKVEFLVSFYNNEISEKSEIFDDQFSVERPDGSNFTLKIRSTKLEDSAMYFCASSELAGVINEQYFGPGTRLTVT.

This chain uses TRBV2 with TRBJ2-7; 7 nucleotides line up with TRBD1. From germline, CDR1 is SNHLY and CDR2 FYNNEI. V lost 7 bases to trimming and J lost 7 bases; unmatched junction nucleotides: 10. This CDR3 is built from 13 residues. The CDR3 DNA is TGTGCCAGCACGACAGGGACGGCGCGAGAGCAGTACTTC. It codes for CASTTGTAREQYF.

This clone was seen a single time. The chain recombines TRBV5-5 with TRBJ2-7; either TRBD1 or TRBD2 may fit D (6 bases each). The CDR3 has 15 residues. The V end was cut by 6 bases, the J end by 5 bases, with 21 bases between. Germline CDR1 SGHKS, CDR2 YYEKEE (reference sequence). The CDR3 loop reads CASTSWGPGVNEQYF. CDR3 sequence (DNA): TGTGCCAGCACATCTTGGGGGCCGGGGGTAAACGAGCAGTACTTC.

This rearrangement joins TRBV5-4 to TRBJ1-3; the D is unclear. The V end lost 1 base, the J end lost 7 bases, and 6 bases lay between the germline ends. CDR3 length: 12 residues. Germline V CDR1 and CDR2: SGHNT, YYREEE (reference sequence). The CDR3 nucleotides read TGTGCCAGCAGCTTGTCTGAGAACACCATATATTTT. This gives the protein CASSLSENTIYF.

The V call is TRBV2, the J call TRBJ2-1; 11 nucleotides align to TRBD1. The CDR3 sequence is 14 residues long. V lost 10 bases and J lost 0; bases outside the gene matches: 2. Germline V lookup: CDR1 SNHLY, CDR2 FYNNEI. This CDR3 is CATGTGGSYNEQFF. In DNA, the CDR3 is TGTGCCACCGGGACAGGGGGCTCCTACAATGAGCAGTTCTTC.

This clone was found once. The rearrangement uses TRBV30 and TRBJ2-1; 8 bases are a match to TRBD1. Trimming took 6 bases from V and 13 from J; bases not matched to a gene: 8. Germline-derived CDR1 and CDR2 are GTSNPN and SVGIG (reference sequence). The CDR3 extends over 11 amino acids. CDR3 sequence: CACQPGGPQFF. The DNA of the CDR3 is TGTGCCTGCCAACCAGGGGGCCCCCAGTTCTTC.

The genes are TRBV5-6 and TRBJ2-1; D is unresolved. The CDR3 totals 14 residues. Looked up from germline, CDR1 is SGHDT and CDR2 is YYEEEE. The V and J ends lost 1 base and 6 bases respectively, with 11 bases between them. The CDR3 coding sequence is TGTGCCAGCAGCTTGAATATTCTTCCCAATGAGCAGTTCTTC. As protein: CASSLNILPNEQFF. Together with reference TRBV5-6 and TRBJ2-1, the CDR3 gives the full variable domain: DAGVTQSPTHLIKTRGQQVTLRCSPKSGHDTVSWYQQALGQGPQFIFQYYEEEERQRGNFPDRFSGHQFPNYSSELNVNALLLGDSALYLCASSLNILPNEQFFGPGTRLTVL.

This sequence joins TRBV21-1 and TRBJ2-2; the table's D call, TRBD2, was not checked against the DNA. TRBV21-1 is listed as a pseudogene. The CDR3 totals 17 residues. CDR3 protein: CASSKDPSGSGTGELFF. The CDR3 nucleotides read TGTGCCAGCAGCAAAGATCCTAGCGGGAGCGGGACCGGGGAGCTGTTTTTT.

V usage is TRBV27 and J usage is TRBJ2-7; tentatively, D is TRBD1 (6 bases). The CDR3 has 15 amino acids. In germline, CDR1 is MNHEY, CDR2 SMNVEV (reference sequence). The germline V and J ends were trimmed by 2 bases and 2 bases, with 13 bases remaining between them. The CDR3, as DNA: TGTGCCAGCAGTTTACGGGCAGGGGCACCCTACGAGCAGTACTTC. Translated, it gives CASSLRAGAPYEQYF.

This clone was found a few times. The chain couples TRBV19 to TRBJ1-1; D is uncertain. This CDR3 is 12 amino acids long. Germline V gene sequence: CDR1 LNHDA, CDR2 SQIVND (reference sequence). V gave up 5 bases and J gave up 10 bases, with 14 bases separating them. CDR3 protein: CASSSSGGGAFF. The DNA of the CDR3 is TGTGCCAGTAGTTCCAGCGGCGGTGGAGCTTTCTTT.

The gene calls are TRBV11-2 and TRBJ2-1, with 11 bases that match TRBD2. CDR3 length equals 15 residues. V shed 5 bases, J shed 7 bases, and the junction held 7 bases outside the gene matches. Germline values: CDR1 SGHAT, CDR2 FQNNGV. The CDR3: CASSLGTSGMNEQFF. CDR3 bases: TGTGCCAGCAGCCTCGGGACTAGCGGAATGAATGAGCAGTTCTTC.

The chain joins TRBV18 to TRBJ1-1; TRBD1 might be the D (5 bases). Germline assignment: CDR1 KGHSH and CDR2 LQKENI. V was cut by 2 bases and J by 4 bases, with 8 bases left in between. CDR3 length: 13 amino acids. CDR3 nucleotides: TGTGCCAGCTCACCAGGGGCAGGCACTGAAGCTTTCTTT. It yields the protein CASSPGAGTEAFF.